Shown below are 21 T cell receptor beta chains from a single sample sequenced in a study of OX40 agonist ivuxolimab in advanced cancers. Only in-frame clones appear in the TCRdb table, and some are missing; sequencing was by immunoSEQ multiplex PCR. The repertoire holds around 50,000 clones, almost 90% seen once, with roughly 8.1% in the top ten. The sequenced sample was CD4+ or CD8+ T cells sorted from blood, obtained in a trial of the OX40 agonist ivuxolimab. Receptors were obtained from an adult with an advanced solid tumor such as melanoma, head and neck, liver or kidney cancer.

The DNA for the CDR3 is TGCGCCAGCAGCACCGGACAGGGCGGTCTCAGCGAGCAGTACTTC. It yields the protein CASSTGQGGLSEQYF. The chain is built from TRBV5-1 and TRBJ2-7; 8 positions match TRBD1. The V and J ends lost 4 bases and 6 bases, in that order; junction bases with no gene match: 12. The CDR3 contains 15 residues. The germline V gene has CDR1 SGHRS and CDR2 YFSETQ.

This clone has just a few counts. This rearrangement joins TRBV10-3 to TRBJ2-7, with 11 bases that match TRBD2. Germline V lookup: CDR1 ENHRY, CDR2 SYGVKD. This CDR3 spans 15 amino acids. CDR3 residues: CAITFSSLAGVEQYF. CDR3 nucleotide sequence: TGTGCTATTACGTTTTCTTCACTAGCGGGAGTGGAGCAGTACTTC.

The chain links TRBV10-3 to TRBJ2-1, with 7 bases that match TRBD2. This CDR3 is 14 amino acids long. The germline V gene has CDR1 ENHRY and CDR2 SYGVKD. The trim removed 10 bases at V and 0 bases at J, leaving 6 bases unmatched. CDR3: CATRGGSSYNEQFF. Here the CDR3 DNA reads TGTGCCACCCGGGGCGGGAGCTCCTACAATGAGCAGTTCTTC.

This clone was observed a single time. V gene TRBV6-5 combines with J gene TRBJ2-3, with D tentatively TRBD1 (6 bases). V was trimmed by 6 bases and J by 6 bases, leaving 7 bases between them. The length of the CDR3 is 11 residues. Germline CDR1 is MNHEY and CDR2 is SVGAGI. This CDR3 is CASRRGDTQYF. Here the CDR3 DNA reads TGTGCCAGCAGGAGGGGGGATACGCAGTATTTT.

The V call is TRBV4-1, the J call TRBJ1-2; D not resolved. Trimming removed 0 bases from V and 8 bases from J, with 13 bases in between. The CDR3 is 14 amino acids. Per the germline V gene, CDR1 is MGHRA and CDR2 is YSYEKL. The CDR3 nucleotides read TGCGCCAGCAGCCAAGACGGACTCCCGGGGGGCTACACCTTC. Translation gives CASSQDGLPGGYTF.

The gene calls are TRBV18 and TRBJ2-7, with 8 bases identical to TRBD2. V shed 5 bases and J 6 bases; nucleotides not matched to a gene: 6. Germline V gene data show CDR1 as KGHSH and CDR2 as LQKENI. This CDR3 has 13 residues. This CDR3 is CASSKGLAREQYF. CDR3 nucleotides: TGTGCCAGCTCAAAAGGACTAGCCCGCGAGCAGTACTTC.

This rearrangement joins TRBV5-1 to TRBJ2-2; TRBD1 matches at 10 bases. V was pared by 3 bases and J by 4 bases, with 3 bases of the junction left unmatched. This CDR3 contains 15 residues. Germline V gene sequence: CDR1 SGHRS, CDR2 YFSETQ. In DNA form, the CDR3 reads TGCGCCAGCAGCTCCGGGACAGGGGCCACCGGGGAGCTGTTTTTT. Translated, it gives CASSSGTGATGELFF.

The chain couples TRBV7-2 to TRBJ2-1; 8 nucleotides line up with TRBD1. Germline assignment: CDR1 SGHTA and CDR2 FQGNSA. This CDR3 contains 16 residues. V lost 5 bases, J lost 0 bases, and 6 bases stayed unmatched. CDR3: CASSQDRASSYNEQFF. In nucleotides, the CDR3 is TGTGCCAGCAGCCAGGACAGGGCGAGCTCCTACAATGAGCAGTTCTTC.

The CDR3 DNA is TGTGCCAGCGATTCGACGGGGGGTAGGGGTGAGCAGTTCTTC. Amino acid sequence: CASDSTGGRGEQFF. The chain has TRBV28 and TRBJ2-1; 7 nucleotides line up with TRBD2. The germline gives CDR1 MDHEN, CDR2 SYDVKM. The length of the CDR3 is 14 residues. Trimming at V came to 8 bases and at J to 9 bases, leaving 13 bases not matched to a gene.

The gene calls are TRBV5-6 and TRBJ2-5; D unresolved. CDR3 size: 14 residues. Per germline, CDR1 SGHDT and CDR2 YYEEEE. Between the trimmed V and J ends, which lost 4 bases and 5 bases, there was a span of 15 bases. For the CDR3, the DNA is TGTGCCAGCAGCCCCGGTAAAAGCCAGGAGACCCAGTACTTC. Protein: CASSPGKSQETQYF.

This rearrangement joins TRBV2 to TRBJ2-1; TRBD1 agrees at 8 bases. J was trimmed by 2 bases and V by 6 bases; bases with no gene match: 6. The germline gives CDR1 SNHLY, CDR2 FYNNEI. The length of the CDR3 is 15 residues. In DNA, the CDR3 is TGTGCCAGCAGCTTGACAGGGGAGACCTACAATGAGCAGTTCTTC. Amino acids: CASSLTGETYNEQFF.

CDR3 sequence reads: CASQQGIQPQHF. The CDR3, as DNA: TGTGCCAGCCAACAGGGGATTCAGCCCCAGCATTTT. This chain connects TRBV6-1 to TRBJ1-5, with 7 bases identical to TRBD1. The J segment lost 6 bases and the V segment lost 8 bases, leaving 4 bases of the junction unmatched. CDR1 and CDR2 from the germline V gene are MNHNS and SASEGT. This CDR3 spans 12 amino acids.

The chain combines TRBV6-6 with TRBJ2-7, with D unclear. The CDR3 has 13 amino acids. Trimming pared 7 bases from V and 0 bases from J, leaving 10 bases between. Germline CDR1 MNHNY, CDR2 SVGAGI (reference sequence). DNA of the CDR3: TGTGCCAGCACCTTGAGTGGCTCCTACGAGCAGTACTTC. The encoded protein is CASTLSGSYEQYF.

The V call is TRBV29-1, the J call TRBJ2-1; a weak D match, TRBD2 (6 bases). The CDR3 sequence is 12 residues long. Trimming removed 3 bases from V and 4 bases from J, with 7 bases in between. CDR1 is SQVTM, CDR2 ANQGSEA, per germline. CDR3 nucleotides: TGCAGCGTTGATAGCGGATACAATGAGCAGTTCTTC. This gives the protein CSVDSGYNEQFF.

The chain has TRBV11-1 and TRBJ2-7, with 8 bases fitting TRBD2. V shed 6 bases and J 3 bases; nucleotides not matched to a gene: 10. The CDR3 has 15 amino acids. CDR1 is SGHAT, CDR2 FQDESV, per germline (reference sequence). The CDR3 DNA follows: TGTGCCAGCAGGCCCAAGATAGCGGGAAACTACGAGCAGTACTTC. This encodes CASRPKIAGNYEQYF.

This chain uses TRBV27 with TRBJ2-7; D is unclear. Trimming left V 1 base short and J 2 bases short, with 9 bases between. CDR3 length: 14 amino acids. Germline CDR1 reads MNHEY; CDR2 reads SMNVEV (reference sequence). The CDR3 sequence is CASSLLVGTYEQYF. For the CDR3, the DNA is TGTGCCAGCAGTTTATTGGTGGGGACCTACGAGCAGTACTTC.

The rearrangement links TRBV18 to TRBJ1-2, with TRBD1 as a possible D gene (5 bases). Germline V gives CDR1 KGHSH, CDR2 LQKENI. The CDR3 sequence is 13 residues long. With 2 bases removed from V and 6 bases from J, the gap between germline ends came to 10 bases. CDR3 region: CASSPSRDDGYTF. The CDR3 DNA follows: TGTGCCAGCTCACCAAGCAGGGATGATGGCTACACCTTC.

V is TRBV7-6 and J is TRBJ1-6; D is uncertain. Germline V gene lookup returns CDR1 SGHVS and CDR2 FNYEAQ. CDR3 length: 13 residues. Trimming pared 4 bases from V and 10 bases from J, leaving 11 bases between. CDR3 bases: TGTGCCAGCAGCTACACACCCGGGTCACCCCTCCACTTT. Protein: CASSYTPGSPLHF.

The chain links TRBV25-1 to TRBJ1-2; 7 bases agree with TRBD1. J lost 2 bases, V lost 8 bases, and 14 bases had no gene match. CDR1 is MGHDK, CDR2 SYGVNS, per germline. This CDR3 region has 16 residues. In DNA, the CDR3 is TGTGCCAGCGGAGGGGGCACCTACAACTCAAACTATGGCTACACCTTC. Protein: CASGGGTYNSNYGYTF.

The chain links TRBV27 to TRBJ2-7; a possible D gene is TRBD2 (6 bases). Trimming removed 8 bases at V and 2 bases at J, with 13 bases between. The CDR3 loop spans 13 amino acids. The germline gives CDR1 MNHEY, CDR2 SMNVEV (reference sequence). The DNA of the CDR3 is TGTGCCAGCGGCCGGGGGTTTCCCTACGAGCAGTACTTC. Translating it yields CASGRGFPYEQYF.

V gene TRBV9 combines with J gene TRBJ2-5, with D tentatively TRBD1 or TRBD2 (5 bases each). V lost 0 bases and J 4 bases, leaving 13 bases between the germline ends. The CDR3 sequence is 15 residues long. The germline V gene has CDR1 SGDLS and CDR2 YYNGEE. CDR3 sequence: CASSVEGRRSETQYF. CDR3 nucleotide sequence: TGTGCCAGCAGCGTAGAGGGGCGGAGGTCAGAGACCCAGTACTTC. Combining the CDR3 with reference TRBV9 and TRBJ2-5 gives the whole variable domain DSGVTQTPKHLITATGQRVTLRCSPRSGDLSVYWYQQSLDQGLQFLIQYYNGEERAKGNILERFSAQQFPDLHSELNLSSLELGDSALYFCASSVEGRRSETQYFGPGTRLLVL.